This T cell receptor (beta chain) emerged from a study of T cells after somatic rescue of genetic block. Profiling relied on immunoSEQ multiplex PCR, and the TCRdb table lists in-frame clones only, not all of them. The data hold roughly 55,000 clones, with 90% to 96% observed a single time. This clone was seen just once. The V end lost 2 bases, the J end lost 0 bases, and 7 bases lay between the germline ends. This CDR3 has 14 residues. Germline V CDR1 and CDR2: SQVTM, ANQGSEA. This TCR was recovered from a child younger than two. Source material: peripheral blood mononuclear cells (PBMCs). V and J are TRBV29-1 and TRBJ2-2, with no clear D. In DNA form, the CDR3 reads TGCAGCGTTGAAAGTAGCACGAACACCGGGGAGCTGTTTTTT. Translated, it gives CSVESSTNTGELFF.